These T cell receptor beta chains were read from a single sample in a study of T cell responses to AZD1222 COVID-19 vaccine. The protocol was immunoSEQ multiplex PCR, while the TCRdb copy is restricted to in-frame clones and leaves out a portion. This repertoire shows roughly 140,000 clones, roughly 91% found once; its top ten account for roughly 2%. Sequencing used peripheral blood, obtained on day 0 of AZD1222 vaccination. The receptor set was obtained from an adult in good health. Both conserved end residues are part of each CDR3. D genes are given only for firm matches. Rows may omit the clone size; those that give it use once, few, many or a size class.

.	.	TRBJ2-4	TRBV3-1/TRBV3-2	CASTRGDKNIQYF	TGTGCCAGCACCAGGGGGGACAAAAACATTCAGTACTTC
.	.	TRBJ2-7	TRBV20-1	CSAIYRGEQYF	TGCAGTGCCATCTACCGGGGGGAGCAGTACTTC
.	.	TRBJ1-5	TRBV12-3/TRBV12-4	CASTWGGDQPQHF	TGTGCCAGCACCTGGGGGGGCGATCAGCCCCAGCATTTT
.	.	TRBJ2-1	TRBV30	CAWSVSVNEQFF	TGTGCCTGGAGTGTATCCGTCAATGAGCAGTTCTTC
.	.	TRBJ2-7	TRBV9	CASSPPAAYEQYF	TGTGCCAGCAGCCCCCCGGCTGCCTACGAGCAGTACTTC
TRBD1	.	TRBJ1-4	TRBV10-2	CASSIRADRAGRGLFF	TGCGCCAGCTCAATACGAGCCGACAGGGCAGGGAGAGGGCTGTTTTTT
TRBD1	.	TRBJ1-6	TRBV9	CASSLGTGASNSPLHF	TGTGCCAGCAGCCTAGGGACAGGGGCCTCTAATTCACCCCTCCACTTT
.	.	TRBJ1-2	TRBV5-1	CASSLFPDPGGYTF	TGCGCCAGCAGCTTATTTCCAGACCCCGGTGGCTACACCTTC
.	.	TRBJ1-2	TRBV2	CASSVRDAGLGYTF	TGTGCCAGCAGTGTCCGGGACGCCGGGCTTGGCTACACCTTC
TRBD1	.	TRBJ1-2	TRBV15	CATSTEQGYGYTF	TGTGCCACCAGCACAGAACAGGGGTATGGCTACACCTTC
.	.	TRBJ1-3	TRBV12-3/TRBV12-4	CASRPSSGNTIYF	TGTGCCAGCCGCCCTAGCTCTGGAAACACCATATATTTT
.	few	TRBJ1-5	TRBV2	CASTGEGRGNQPQHF	TGTGCCAGCACCGGAGAAGGACGGGGCAATCAGCCCCAGCATTTT
TRBD1	.	TRBJ1-2	TRBV6-5	CASSYPGTGAYGYTF	TGTGCCAGCAGTTACCCCGGGACAGGCGCCTATGGCTACACCTTC